Listed below are T cell receptor beta chains from one sample, sequenced in a study of cytomegalovirus exposure and HLA in healthy donors. The protocol was immunoSEQ multiplex PCR, while the TCRdb copy is restricted to in-frame clones and leaves out a portion. Here the sample spans 200,000 to 250,000 clones, approximately 85% being singletons. Sequences were obtained from PBMCs. The origin of the receptors is a woman between 40 and 50 years old in good health and CMV-seronegative. CDR3s include the opening cysteine and the closing phenylalanine or tryptophan. Each record gives: V gene, D gene, J gene, clone size, CDR3 protein, CDR3 DNA. The D gene is left open where the match is weak. Clone size is shown for a subset of rows, as once, few, many or a class of expanded clone.

v_call: TRBV7-9
d_call: .
j_call: TRBJ1-2
clone_size: .
cdr3_aa: CASSLVLNYGYTF
cdr3_nt: TGTGCCAGCAGCTTAGTACTTAACTATGGCTACACCTTC

v_call: TRBV6-5
d_call: .
j_call: TRBJ2-2
clone_size: once
cdr3_aa: CASSYLGRASWELFF
cdr3_nt: TGTGCCAGCAGTTACCTAGGCAGGGCTTCGTGGGAGCTGTTTTTT

v_call: TRBV9
d_call: .
j_call: TRBJ1-4
clone_size: .
cdr3_aa: CASSVEGFTNEKLFF
cdr3_nt: TGTGCCAGCAGCGTAGAGGGGTTTACTAATGAAAAACTGTTTTTT

v_call: TRBV7-9
d_call: TRBD1
j_call: TRBJ2-2
clone_size: .
cdr3_aa: CASSPTGFGELFF
cdr3_nt: TGTGCCAGCAGCCCGACAGGGTTCGGGGAGCTGTTTTTT

v_call: TRBV30
d_call: TRBD2
j_call: TRBJ2-2
clone_size: .
cdr3_aa: CAWGLVVAGELFF
cdr3_nt: TGTGCCTGGGGACTAGTGGTAGCCGGGGAGCTGTTTTTT

v_call: TRBV5-7
d_call: .
j_call: TRBJ1-2
clone_size: few
cdr3_aa: CASSSTGNYGYTF
cdr3_nt: TGTGCCAGCAGCTCCACAGGGAACTATGGCTACACCTTC

v_call: TRBV4-1
d_call: .
j_call: TRBJ2-6
clone_size: .
cdr3_aa: CASSQRGIQDSLSGANVLTF
cdr3_nt: TGCGCCAGCAGCCAAAGGGGTATACAAGATTCCCTCTCTGGGGCCAACGTCCTGACTTTC

v_call: TRBV5-1
d_call: TRBD1
j_call: TRBJ2-7
clone_size: once
cdr3_aa: CASSPGQGAYEQYF
cdr3_nt: TGCGCCAGCAGCCCCGGACAGGGGGCGTACGAGCAGTACTTC

v_call: TRBV7-9
d_call: .
j_call: TRBJ1-4
clone_size: few
cdr3_aa: CASSLMGAQGNEKLFF
cdr3_nt: TGTGCCAGCAGCTTAATGGGGGCGCAGGGGAATGAAAAACTGTTTTTT

v_call: TRBV9
d_call: .
j_call: TRBJ2-3
clone_size: .
cdr3_aa: CASSVRGGTDTQYF
cdr3_nt: TGTGCCAGCAGCGTACGTGGAGGCACAGATACGCAGTATTTT

v_call: TRBV2
d_call: TRBD2
j_call: TRBJ2-2
clone_size: .
cdr3_aa: CASRAPGLATGELSF
cdr3_nt: TGTGCCAGCCGAGCCCCGGGACTAGCGACCGGGGAGCTGTCTTTT

v_call: TRBV27
d_call: .
j_call: TRBJ2-2
clone_size: .
cdr3_aa: CASSFEDTGELFF
cdr3_nt: TGTGCCAGCAGTTTTGAGGACACCGGGGAGCTGTTTTTT

v_call: TRBV15
d_call: .
j_call: TRBJ2-7
clone_size: .
cdr3_aa: CATSRIPRGASYEQYF
cdr3_nt: TGTGCCACCAGCAGAATACCCCGCGGCGCCTCCTACGAGCAGTACTTC

v_call: TRBV11-2
d_call: .
j_call: TRBJ2-5
clone_size: .
cdr3_aa: CASSFSRGRETQYF
cdr3_nt: TGTGCCAGCAGCTTCTCAAGAGGGCGGGAGACCCAGTACTTC

v_call: TRBV10-1
d_call: .
j_call: TRBJ2-1
clone_size: .
cdr3_aa: CASSESHGSEQFF
cdr3_nt: TGCGCCAGCAGTGAGTCCCACGGGTCCGAGCAGTTCTTC

v_call: TRBV25-1
d_call: .
j_call: TRBJ1-6
clone_size: .
cdr3_aa: CASSPVGGNSPLHF
cdr3_nt: TGTGCCAGCAGCCCAGTTGGGGGCAATTCACCCCTCCACTTT

v_call: TRBV5-6
d_call: .
j_call: TRBJ1-4
clone_size: .
cdr3_aa: CASSFIDGSEKLFF
cdr3_nt: TGTGCCAGCAGCTTCATCGATGGCAGTGAAAAACTGTTTTTT

v_call: TRBV12-5
d_call: .
j_call: TRBJ2-2
clone_size: .
cdr3_aa: CASGRTVNTGELFF
cdr3_nt: TGTGCTAGTGGCCGGACTGTCAACACCGGGGAGCTGTTTTTT

v_call: TRBV7-8
d_call: TRBD1
j_call: TRBJ1-1
clone_size: .
cdr3_aa: CASSLGPGGQVNTEAFF
cdr3_nt: TGTGCCAGCAGCTTAGGGCCAGGGGGTCAGGTGAACACTGAAGCTTTCTTT

v_call: TRBV25-1
d_call: TRBD1
j_call: TRBJ1-1
clone_size: once
cdr3_aa: CASSEIGTGGTEAFF
cdr3_nt: TGTGCCAGCAGTGAAATTGGGACAGGGGGCACTGAAGCTTTCTTT

v_call: TRBV19
d_call: .
j_call: TRBJ1-5
clone_size: .
cdr3_aa: CASSSPGSYQPQHF
cdr3_nt: TGTGCCAGTAGTTCGCCAGGGTCTTATCAGCCCCAGCATTTT

v_call: TRBV15
d_call: .
j_call: TRBJ1-4
clone_size: .
cdr3_aa: CATSRSRGTNEKLFF
cdr3_nt: TGTGCCACCAGCAGAAGCAGGGGAACTAATGAAAAACTGTTTTTT

v_call: TRBV5-1
d_call: .
j_call: TRBJ2-3
clone_size: .
cdr3_aa: CASSFGTADTQYF
cdr3_nt: TGCGCCAGCAGCTTCGGGACTGCAGATACGCAGTATTTT

v_call: TRBV11-2
d_call: .
j_call: TRBJ1-5
clone_size: .
cdr3_aa: CASSNRDQPQHF
cdr3_nt: TGTGCCAGCAGCAACAGGGATCAGCCCCAGCATTTT

v_call: TRBV11-2
d_call: .
j_call: TRBJ2-3
clone_size: .
cdr3_aa: CASSPGRGREPTDTQYF
cdr3_nt: TGTGCCAGCAGCCCCGGCCGAGGACGGGAGCCCACAGATACGCAGTATTTT

v_call: TRBV2
d_call: TRBD2
j_call: TRBJ2-5
clone_size: .
cdr3_aa: CASKAGAQETQYF
cdr3_nt: TGTGCCAGCAAAGCGGGGGCCCAAGAGACCCAGTACTTC

v_call: TRBV6-1
d_call: .
j_call: TRBJ2-1
clone_size: .
cdr3_aa: CASSEGEAGGFYNEQFF
cdr3_nt: TGTGCCAGCAGTGAAGGAGAGGCTGGCGGGTTCTACAATGAGCAGTTCTTC

v_call: TRBV6-5
d_call: .
j_call: TRBJ1-6
clone_size: .
cdr3_aa: CASSYEYNSPLHF
cdr3_nt: TGTGCCAGCAGTTACGAGTATAATTCACCCCTCCACTTT

v_call: TRBV7-9
d_call: TRBD1
j_call: TRBJ2-7
clone_size: once
cdr3_aa: CASSSTGGASYEQYF
cdr3_nt: TGTGCCAGCAGCTCAACAGGGGGCGCGTCCTACGAGCAGTACTTC

v_call: TRBV30
d_call: .
j_call: TRBJ1-5
clone_size: .
cdr3_aa: CAWSPGANQPQHF
cdr3_nt: TGTGCCTGGAGCCCAGGGGCTAATCAGCCCCAGCATTTT

v_call: TRBV5-1
d_call: .
j_call: TRBJ1-1
clone_size: few
cdr3_aa: CASSFAGFTEAFF
cdr3_nt: TGCGCCAGCAGCTTTGCAGGGTTCACTGAAGCTTTCTTT

v_call: TRBV2
d_call: .
j_call: TRBJ1-5
clone_size: .
cdr3_aa: CASSEDQGFGSF
cdr3_nt: TGTGCCAGCAGTGAGGATCAGGGGTTTGGCAGTTTT

v_call: TRBV19
d_call: .
j_call: TRBJ1-1
clone_size: .
cdr3_aa: CASSIHLEAFF
cdr3_nt: TGTGCCAGTAGTATCCATCTAGAAGCTTTCTTT

v_call: TRBV27
d_call: .
j_call: TRBJ1-2
clone_size: .
cdr3_aa: CASSLFGSPRYTF
cdr3_nt: TGTGCCAGCAGTTTATTCGGGAGTCCGCGCTACACCTTC

v_call: TRBV30
d_call: .
j_call: TRBJ2-7
clone_size: .
cdr3_aa: CAWMTGNEQYF
cdr3_nt: TGTGCCTGGATGACCGGGAACGAGCAGTACTTC

v_call: TRBV11-2
d_call: .
j_call: TRBJ2-6
clone_size: few
cdr3_aa: CASSTLASGANVLTF
cdr3_nt: TGTGCCAGCAGCACTCTAGCTAGTGGGGCCAACGTCCTGACTTTC

v_call: TRBV30
d_call: .
j_call: TRBJ2-7
clone_size: .
cdr3_aa: CASRDLSSYEQYF
cdr3_nt: TGTGCCTCCCGGGACTTAAGCTCCTACGAGCAGTACTTC

v_call: TRBV19
d_call: TRBD2
j_call: TRBJ2-7
clone_size: .
cdr3_aa: CASSPQRDSYEQYF
cdr3_nt: TGTGCCAGTAGCCCACAGCGGGACTCCTACGAGCAGTACTTC

v_call: TRBV9
d_call: .
j_call: TRBJ2-3
clone_size: .
cdr3_aa: CASSPRGRADTQYF
cdr3_nt: TGTGCCAGCAGCCCCCGAGGGCGGGCAGATACGCAGTATTTT

v_call: TRBV30
d_call: TRBD1
j_call: TRBJ1-5
clone_size: .
cdr3_aa: CAWSQLQGNQPQHF
cdr3_nt: TGTGCCTGGAGTCAATTACAGGGGAATCAGCCCCAGCATTTT

v_call: TRBV7-9
d_call: TRBD1
j_call: TRBJ1-1
clone_size: .
cdr3_aa: CASSLGTGVTEAFF
cdr3_nt: TGTGCCAGCAGCTTAGGGACAGGGGTCACTGAAGCTTTCTTT

v_call: TRBV25-1
d_call: TRBD2
j_call: TRBJ2-1
clone_size: .
cdr3_aa: CASSGWTSGSNEQFF
cdr3_nt: TGTGCCAGCAGTGGGTGGACTAGCGGGAGTAATGAGCAGTTCTTC

v_call: TRBV14
d_call: .
j_call: TRBJ1-1
clone_size: .
cdr3_aa: CASSHTGNTEAFF
cdr3_nt: TGTGCCAGCAGCCACACAGGGAACACTGAAGCTTTCTTT

v_call: TRBV28
d_call: .
j_call: TRBJ1-5
clone_size: .
cdr3_aa: CASTSSNQPQHF
cdr3_nt: TGTGCCAGCACGAGTAGCAATCAGCCCCAGCATTTT

v_call: TRBV27
d_call: TRBD1
j_call: TRBJ1-4
clone_size: .
cdr3_aa: CASSLFHRGGDEKLFF
cdr3_nt: TGTGCCAGCAGTTTATTCCACAGGGGGGGTGATGAAAAACTGTTTTTT

v_call: TRBV28
d_call: TRBD1
j_call: TRBJ2-7
clone_size: .
cdr3_aa: CASSFTGGYSYEQYF
cdr3_nt: TGTGCCAGCAGTTTTACAGGGGGCTACTCCTACGAGCAGTACTTC

v_call: TRBV4-2
d_call: .
j_call: TRBJ1-3
clone_size: .
cdr3_aa: CASSQDYSHSGNTIYF
cdr3_nt: TGTGCCAGCAGCCAAGATTACAGCCACTCTGGAAACACCATATATTTT

v_call: TRBV6-5
d_call: .
j_call: TRBJ2-2
clone_size: .
cdr3_aa: CASRDFWNTGELFF
cdr3_nt: TGTGCCAGCAGGGACTTTTGGAACACCGGGGAGCTGTTTTTT

v_call: TRBV6-5
d_call: .
j_call: TRBJ1-1
clone_size: .
cdr3_aa: CASSPPGGAGAEAFF
cdr3_nt: TGTGCCAGCAGCCCGCCGGGGGGAGCGGGCGCTGAAGCTTTCTTT

v_call: TRBV7-6
d_call: TRBD1
j_call: TRBJ2-2
clone_size: few
cdr3_aa: CASSPGQGASSNTGELFF
cdr3_nt: TGTGCCAGCAGCCCGGGACAGGGGGCATCGTCGAACACCGGGGAGCTGTTTTTT

v_call: TRBV6-5
d_call: TRBD1
j_call: TRBJ1-5
clone_size: .
cdr3_aa: CASSLPGQGDQPQHF
cdr3_nt: TGTGCCAGCAGCCTCCCGGGACAGGGCGATCAGCCCCAGCATTTT

v_call: TRBV7-2
d_call: TRBD2
j_call: TRBJ2-2
clone_size: .
cdr3_aa: CASSLEVAGIEGELFF
cdr3_nt: TGTGCCAGCAGCTTAGAGGTAGCGGGGATCGAAGGGGAGCTGTTTTTT

v_call: TRBV11-3
d_call: .
j_call: TRBJ2-1
clone_size: .
cdr3_aa: CASSLEHKSYNEQFF
cdr3_nt: TGTGCCAGCAGCTTAGAGCACAAGTCCTACAATGAGCAGTTCTTC